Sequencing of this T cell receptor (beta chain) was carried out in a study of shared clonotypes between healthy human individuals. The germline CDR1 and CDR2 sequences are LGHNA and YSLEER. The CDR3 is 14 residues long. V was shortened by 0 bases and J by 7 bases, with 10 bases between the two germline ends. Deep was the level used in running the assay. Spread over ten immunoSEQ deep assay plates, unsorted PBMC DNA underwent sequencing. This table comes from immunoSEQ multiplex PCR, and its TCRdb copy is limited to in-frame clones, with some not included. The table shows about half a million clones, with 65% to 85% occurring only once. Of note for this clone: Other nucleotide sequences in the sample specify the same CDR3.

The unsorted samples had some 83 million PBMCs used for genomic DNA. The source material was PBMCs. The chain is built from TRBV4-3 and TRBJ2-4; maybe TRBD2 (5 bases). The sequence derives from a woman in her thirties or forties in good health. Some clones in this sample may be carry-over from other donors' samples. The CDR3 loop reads CASSQELAGNIQYF. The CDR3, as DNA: TGCGCCAGCAGCCAAGAGCTGGCGGGCAACATTCAGTACTTC.